This T cell receptor beta chain emerged from a study of CD8 T cells in ankylosing spondylitis. TCRdb redid the calling of the 5' RACE reads with MiXCR, one entry per CDR3 protein. Of 240,000 or so distinct CDR3 sequences listed, approximately 9% are singletons. This clonotype was seen at least ten times. This TCR was recovered from a male donor with ankylosing spondylitis or in good health (not recorded which). The sequenced sample was blood, either unsorted or a sorted T cell fraction (not recorded which).

The CDR3 loop reads CASSLETGTKNIQYF. CDR3 nucleotide sequence: TGCGCCAGCAGCCTAGAGACAGGGACCAAAAACATTCAGTACTTC. The chain carries TRBV4-1 and TRBJ2-4, with TRBD1 identical over 7 bases. After removal of 4 bases from V and 2 bases from J, the junction contained 5 bases not matched to a gene. Germline assignment: CDR1 MGHRA and CDR2 YSYEKL. The CDR3 is made up of 15 amino acids.